This is a list of T cell receptor beta chains from one sample in a study of early T cells in non-severe SARS-CoV-2 infection. TCRdb reprocessed the 5' RACE reads with MiXCR, giving one entry per CDR3 protein. The sample includes more than 50,000 distinct CDR3 sequences, around 12% seen only once; the top ten take less than 6%. The material sequenced was whole blood. The origin of the receptors is an adult who was a healthcare worker with PCR-confirmed SARS-CoV-2 infection or an uninfected control (not recorded which). The CDR3 runs from the conserved cysteine through the conserved F or W. The D gene is left open where the match is weak. The listing skips clone size in some rows; elsewhere it reads once, few, many or a size class.

d_call j_call v_call clone_size cdr3_aa cdr3_nt
. TRBJ2-5 TRBV11-2 . CASSLITETQYF TGTGCCAGCAGCTTAATAACGGAGACCCAGTACTTC
. TRBJ2-7 TRBV6-5 . CASRKTGIYEQYF TGTGCCAGCAGGAAAACAGGAATCTACGAGCAGTACTTC
. TRBJ2-3 TRBV28 many CACSRGHQGTDTQYF TGTGCCTGTTCTAGAGGACACCAGGGCACAGATACGCAGTATTTT
. TRBJ2-7 TRBV4-1 few CASSSRNTVGSEQYF TGCGCCAGCAGCTCAAGAAATACAGTGGGATCCGAGCAGTACTTC
TRBD1 TRBJ2-7 TRBV18 . CASSPPRTGGIYEQYF TGTGCCAGCTCACCACCACGGACAGGGGGTATCTACGAGCAGTACTTC
. TRBJ2-2 TRBV19 . CASSTDRNTGELFF TGTGCCAGTAGTACGGACAGGAACACCGGGGAGCTGTTTTTT
. TRBJ2-7 TRBV12-2 few CASRLGLRTSPRRYEQYF TGTGCAAGTCGCTTAGGTCTGAGGACTAGCCCCCGAAGGTACGAGCAGTACTTC
. TRBJ1-2 TRBV28 few CASSFPSGVSYGYTF TGTGCCAGCAGTTTCCCGTCAGGGGTCTCCTATGGCTACACCTTC
. TRBJ2-2 TRBV12-3/TRBV12-4 many CASSPRRGELFF TGTGCCAGCAGCCCACGTCGGGGGGAGCTGTTTTTT
TRBD2 TRBJ2-1 TRBV20-1 many CSARDPLAGGPTYNEQFF TGCAGTGCTAGAGATCCCCTAGCGGGGGGACCGACCTACAATGAGCAGTTCTTC
TRBD1 TRBJ2-1 TRBV20-1 . CSASGRSGTGYNEQFF TGCAGTGCTAGTGGACGGTCCGGGACAGGGTACAATGAGCAGTTCTTC
TRBD2 TRBJ2-3 TRBV4-1 . CASSQESGRALDTQYF TGCGCCAGCAGCCAAGAAAGCGGGAGGGCCTTAGATACGCAGTATTTT
TRBD2 TRBJ2-1 TRBV12-3/TRBV12-4 few CASSHLRGGRGNEQFF TGTGCCAGCAGCCACCTCCGGGGGGGCCGAGGCAATGAGCAGTTCTTC
TRBD2 TRBJ2-1 TRBV20-1 many CSARALAGYNEQFF TGCAGTGCTAGAGCACTAGCGGGTTACAATGAGCAGTTCTTC
. TRBJ1-5 TRBV6-2/TRBV6-3 few CASSYLGFRWKPQHF TGTGCCAGCAGTTATCTGGGGTTTAGGTGGAAGCCCCAGCATTTT
. TRBJ2-5 TRBV3-1 . CTSSQVFGAQYF TGTACCAGCAGCCAAGTGTTTGGGGCCCAGTACTTC
. TRBJ2-7 TRBV12-3/TRBV12-4 many CASSRWGASYEQYF TGTGCCAGCAGCCGCTGGGGCGCATCCTACGAACAGTACTTC
TRBD2 TRBJ2-7 TRBV28 few CASSPIAGSGYEQYF TGTGCCAGCAGTCCGATAGCGGGTTCGGGCTACGAGCAGTACTTC
TRBD2 TRBJ2-1 TRBV5-4 . CASTHSPSGALDEQFF TGTGCCAGCACCCACTCCCCTAGCGGGGCTTTGGATGAGCAGTTCTTC
TRBD2 TRBJ2-1 TRBV30 few CAWSVRVGTSGGPYNEQFF TGTGCCTGGAGTGTACGAGTTGGGACTAGCGGGGGCCCCTACAATGAGCAGTTCTTC
. TRBJ1-1 TRBV11-2 . CASSTPSRNTEAFF TGTGCCAGCAGCACGCCCTCAAGGAACACTGAAGCTTTCTTT
. TRBJ2-7 TRBV15 few CATSTDVLEQYF TGTGCCACCAGCACAGACGTACTCGAGCAGTACTTC
. TRBJ1-1 TRBV5-6 . CASSNLMGLTNTEAFF TGTGCCAGCAGCAATCTTATGGGACTGACGAACACTGAAGCTTTCTTT
. TRBJ1-5 TRBV10-1 . CASILQPQHF TGCGCCAGCATATTGCAGCCCCAGCATTTT
. TRBJ2-1 TRBV5-5 . CASSLTLGGPSYNEQFF TGTGCCAGCAGCCTAACCCTGGGGGGTCCTTCCTACAATGAGCAGTTCTTC
. TRBJ1-4 TRBV30 many CAWSWGNEKLFF TGTGCCTGGAGTTGGGGTAATGAAAAACTGTTTTTT
TRBD1 TRBJ2-3 TRBV20-1 many CSARALTGQDTQYF TGCAGTGCTAGAGCCCTGACAGGGCAAGATACGCAGTATTTT
TRBD1 TRBJ2-7 TRBV20-1 . CSARVTGVSYEQYF TGCAGTGCTAGAGTGACAGGGGTATCCTACGAGCAGTACTTC
TRBD1 TRBJ1-2 TRBV9 many CASSVTGDLDGYTF TGTGCCAGCAGCGTAACAGGGGATCTCGATGGCTACACCTTC
TRBD2 TRBJ2-5 TRBV4-3 many CASSQYLTSGGPGQETQYF TGCGCCAGCAGCCAATATCTGACTAGCGGGGGGCCAGGCCAAGAGACCCAGTACTTC
. TRBJ2-7 TRBV5-5 few CASSLTGDSVYEQYF TGTGCCAGCAGCCTGACCGGGGACTCCGTCTACGAGCAGTACTTC
TRBD2 TRBJ2-7 TRBV29-1 many CSVPGLAGYEQYF TGCAGCGTCCCGGGACTAGCGGGATACGAGCAGTACTTC
TRBD1 TRBJ1-4 TRBV5-1 . CASSWTGSNEKLFF TGCGCCAGCAGCTGGACAGGGTCTAATGAAAAACTGTTTTTT
. TRBJ2-7 TRBV20-1 few CSAGTSTYEQYF TGCAGTGCTGGGACGTCTACCTACGAGCAGTACTTC
. TRBJ2-2 TRBV5-1 few CASSTDGANTGELFF TGCGCCAGCAGCACGGACGGCGCGAACACCGGGGAGCTGTTTTTT
TRBD1 TRBJ2-1 TRBV29-1 few CSVGAAGGWSNEQFF TGCAGCGTTGGAGCCGCAGGGGGCTGGAGCAATGAGCAGTTCTTC
TRBD1 TRBJ1-1 TRBV2 few CASRRQGYTEAFF TGTGCCAGCAGAAGACAGGGATACACTGAAGCTTTCTTT
. TRBJ2-7 TRBV6-1 . CASSEPAAYEQYF TGTGCCAGCAGTGAACCGGCAGCCTACGAGCAGTACTTC
. TRBJ2-7 TRBV30 few CAWSGGLYEQYF TGTGCCTGGAGTGGGGGACTTTACGAGCAGTACTTC
TRBD2 TRBJ2-5 TRBV20-1 many CSARRTSGGQETQYF TGCAGTGCAAGAAGGACTAGCGGGGGGCAAGAGACCCAGTACTTC
TRBD1 TRBJ2-2 TRBV6-6 . CASRQDRGHGTGELFF TGTGCCAGCAGACAGGACAGGGGGCACGGCACCGGGGAGCTGTTTTTT
. TRBJ1-4 TRBV2 . CASTFRGTEKLFF TGTGCCAGCACTTTTCGGGGGACTGAAAAACTGTTTTTT
TRBD2 TRBJ2-3 TRBV13 few CASSPASGGGTQYF TGTGCCAGCAGCCCCGCTAGCGGGGGTGGTACGCAGTATTTT
. TRBJ2-7 TRBV20-1 few CSARALEGIGEQYF TGCAGTGCTAGAGCTCTCGAGGGGATCGGCGAGCAGTACTTC
. TRBJ2-3 TRBV24-1 . CATSDSYTQYF TGTGCCACCAGTGATTCTTATACGCAGTATTTT
. TRBJ1-1 TRBV28 . CASSHRRGGNTEAFF TGTGCCAGCAGCCATAGGAGGGGGGGGAACACTGAAGCTTTCTTT
TRBD2 TRBJ2-3 TRBV11-3 . CASSQGAGVSVTDTQYF TGTGCCAGCAGCCAAGGGGCGGGAGTATCGGTCACAGATACGCAGTATTTT
TRBD2 TRBJ2-1 TRBV4-2 few CASSQVPTSGIGYEQFF TGTGCCAGCAGCCAAGTTCCGACTAGCGGGATAGGCTATGAGCAGTTCTTC
. TRBJ1-1 TRBV15 . CATSKIGLRQSAFF TGTGCCACCAGCAAAATCGGATTGAGGCAGTCAGCTTTCTTT
TRBD1 TRBJ1-2 TRBV6-5 few CASSYLVPGQGTSGYTF TGTGCCAGCAGTTACCTAGTCCCGGGACAGGGAACGTCTGGCTACACCTTC
. TRBJ1-1 TRBV7-2 . CASSVRRSSTLGTEAFF TGTGCCAGCAGCGTCCGACGGAGCAGTACCTTGGGCACTGAAGCTTTCTTT
. TRBJ2-1 TRBV5-4 few CASSLEAAGEQFF TGTGCCAGCAGCTTGGAGGCTGCGGGTGAGCAGTTCTTC
. TRBJ2-3 TRBV3-1 many CASSQGGGEADTQYF TGTGCCAGCAGCCAAGGTGGCGGGGAGGCAGATACGCAGTATTTT